The clone carrying this T cell receptor beta chain was observed a single time. No antigen is known for it. Sequencing was performed with immunoSEQ multiplex PCR; in TCRdb, only in-frame clones are kept and a portion is missing. This table holds some 100,000 clones, around 90% found once. Autologous stem cell transplantation was followed by relapse in every patient, and brentuximab vedotin exposure varied. These data originate in a study of PD-1 blockade in classical Hodgkin lymphoma. Trimming at V came to 0 bases and at J to 5 bases, leaving 2 bases not matched to a gene. The CDR3 has 13 amino acids. Germline loops: CDR1 SGHDT, CDR2 YYEEEE. Study-level results: Reasons behind the repertoire differences stay unclear, perhaps disease activity or earlier therapy. In CD4+ cells, TCR diversity went up significantly by C4D1, but in CD8+ cells it did not. Nivolumab initiation under 1 year post-ASCT meant exclusion.

The specimen comprised peripheral blood mononuclear cells (PBMCs), sampled at baseline. The clonotype comes from a human donor with classical Hodgkin lymphoma. The chain links TRBV5-6 to TRBJ2-7; 7 bases are a match to TRBD2. The CDR3 DNA reads TGTGCCAGCAGCTTGGTCCGGGGGGACGAGCAGTACTTC. Translated: CASSLVRGDEQYF.